The rows below give T cell receptor beta chains drawn from one sample of a study of T-cell reconstitution after alpha-beta-depleted transplantation in children. TCRdb itself ran the PCR reads through MiXCR, one entry per CDR3 protein. The repertoire holds approximately 340,000 distinct CDR3 sequences, 10% to 13% seen once, with 2% to 2.5% in the top ten. Here the sequenced sample was PBMCs from the stem cell graft donor, taken from the stem cell graft. These receptors all stem from a human donor who donated a stem cell graft to a child with acute lymphoblastic leukemia. CDR3s include the opening cysteine and the closing phenylalanine or tryptophan. Fields, in order: J gene, D gene, V gene, clone size, CDR3 DNA, CDR3 protein. A D gene is named only where the DNA matches it firmly. Only some rows state a clone size, as once, few, many or a class for expanded clones.

J gene: TRBJ2-3
D gene: TRBD2
V gene: TRBV5-1
clone size: NA
CDR3 DNA: TGCGCCAGCAGCCCAGGACTAGTAGGGTTGATCACAGATACGCAGTATTTT
CDR3 protein: CASSPGLVGLITDTQYF

J gene: TRBJ2-3
D gene: TRBD2
V gene: TRBV20-1
clone size: few
CDR3 DNA: TGCAGTGCTATCGGTGGACTAGCGGCCTACACAGATACGCAGTATTTT
CDR3 protein: CSAIGGLAAYTDTQYF

J gene: TRBJ2-5
D gene: TRBD2
V gene: TRBV12-3/TRBV12-4
clone size: few
CDR3 DNA: TGTGCCAGCAGTTTAGAGGTTGGGACTAGCGGTCAGTGGGCCCAGTACTTC
CDR3 protein: CASSLEVGTSGQWAQYF

J gene: TRBJ2-7
D gene: TRBD2
V gene: TRBV20-1
clone size: NA
CDR3 DNA: TGCAGTGCTGGGGAGGCTAGCGGAATCTACGAGCAGTACTTC
CDR3 protein: CSAGEASGIYEQYF

J gene: TRBJ1-1
D gene: NA
V gene: TRBV5-1
clone size: few
CDR3 DNA: TGCGCCAGCAGCTTGGGAGGCGACAGCGAAGCTTTCTTT
CDR3 protein: CASSLGGDSEAFF

J gene: TRBJ1-1
D gene: NA
V gene: TRBV9
clone size: many
CDR3 DNA: TGTGCCAGCAGCGTAGCTACGGCAGGGGATACTGAAGCTTTCTTT
CDR3 protein: CASSVATAGDTEAFF

J gene: TRBJ2-3
D gene: NA
V gene: TRBV12-3/TRBV12-4
clone size: few
CDR3 DNA: TGTGCCAGCAGTTTTCACAGACCAAGCACAGATACGCAGTATTTT
CDR3 protein: CASSFHRPSTDTQYF

J gene: TRBJ2-1
D gene: NA
V gene: TRBV4-2
clone size: NA
CDR3 DNA: TGTGCCAGCAGCCAAGTTCGGGGGCCTAATGAGCAGTTCTTC
CDR3 protein: CASSQVRGPNEQFF

J gene: TRBJ2-2
D gene: NA
V gene: TRBV7-3
clone size: many
CDR3 DNA: TGTGCCAGCAGCCGACCGGAAGCCAGCATCACCGGGGAGCTGTTTTTT
CDR3 protein: CASSRPEASITGELFF

J gene: TRBJ1-1
D gene: NA
V gene: TRBV19
clone size: NA
CDR3 DNA: TGTGCCAGTAGTATTTTCGGGAGGGGAAACACTGAAGCTTTCTTT
CDR3 protein: CASSIFGRGNTEAFF

J gene: TRBJ2-2
D gene: NA
V gene: TRBV29-1
clone size: many
CDR3 DNA: TGCAGCGTTTCCGGGACCCACTACACCGGGGAGCTGTTTTTT
CDR3 protein: CSVSGTHYTGELFF

J gene: TRBJ2-2
D gene: NA
V gene: TRBV5-1
clone size: NA
CDR3 DNA: TGCGCCAGCAGCTTGGCCGGGGTGGAACAAGGGATAACCGGGGAGCTGTTTTTT
CDR3 protein: CASSLAGVEQGITGELFF

J gene: TRBJ2-7
D gene: NA
V gene: TRBV9
clone size: NA
CDR3 DNA: TGTGCCAGCAGCGTCGGGGCGGCGGACTCCGACGAGCAGTACTTC
CDR3 protein: CASSVGAADSDEQYF

J gene: TRBJ1-6
D gene: NA
V gene: TRBV28
clone size: NA
CDR3 DNA: TGTGCCAGCAGTAAAAACGGGGAATTTAATTCACCCCTCCACTTT
CDR3 protein: CASSKNGEFNSPLHF